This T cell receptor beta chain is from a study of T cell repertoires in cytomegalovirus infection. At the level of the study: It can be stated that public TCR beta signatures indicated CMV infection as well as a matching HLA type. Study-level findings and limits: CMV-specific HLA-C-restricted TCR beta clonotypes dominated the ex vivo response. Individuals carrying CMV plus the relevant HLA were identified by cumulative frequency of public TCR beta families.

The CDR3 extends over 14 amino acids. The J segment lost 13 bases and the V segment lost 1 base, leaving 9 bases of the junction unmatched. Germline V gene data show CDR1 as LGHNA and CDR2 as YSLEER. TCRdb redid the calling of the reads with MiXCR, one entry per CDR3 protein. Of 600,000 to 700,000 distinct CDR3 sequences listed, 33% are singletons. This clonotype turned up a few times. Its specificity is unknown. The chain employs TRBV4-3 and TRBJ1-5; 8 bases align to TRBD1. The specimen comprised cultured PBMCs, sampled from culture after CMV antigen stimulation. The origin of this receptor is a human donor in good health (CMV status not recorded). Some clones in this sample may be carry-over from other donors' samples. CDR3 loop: CASSQVTGGARQHF. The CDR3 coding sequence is TGCGCCAGCAGCCAAGTCACAGGGGGTGCGAGACAGCATTTT.